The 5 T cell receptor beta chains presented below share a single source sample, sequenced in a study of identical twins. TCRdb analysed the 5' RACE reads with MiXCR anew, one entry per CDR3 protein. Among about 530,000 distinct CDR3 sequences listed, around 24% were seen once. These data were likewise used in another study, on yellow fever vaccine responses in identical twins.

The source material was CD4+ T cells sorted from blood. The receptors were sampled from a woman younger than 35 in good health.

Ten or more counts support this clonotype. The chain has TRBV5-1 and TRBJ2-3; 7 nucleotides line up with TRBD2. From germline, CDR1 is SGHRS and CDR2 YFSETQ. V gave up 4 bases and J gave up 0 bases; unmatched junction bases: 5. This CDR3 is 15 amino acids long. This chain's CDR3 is CASSGLDLSTDTQYF. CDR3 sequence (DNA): TGCGCCAGCAGCGGACTAGACCTTAGCACAGATACGCAGTATTTT.

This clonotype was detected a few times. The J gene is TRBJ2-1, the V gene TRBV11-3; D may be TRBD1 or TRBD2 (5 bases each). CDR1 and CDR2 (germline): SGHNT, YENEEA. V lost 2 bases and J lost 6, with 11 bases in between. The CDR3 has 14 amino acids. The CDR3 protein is CASSLLDGGNEQFF. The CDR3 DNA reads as TGTGCCAGCAGCTTACTAGATGGGGGCAATGAGCAGTTCTTC.

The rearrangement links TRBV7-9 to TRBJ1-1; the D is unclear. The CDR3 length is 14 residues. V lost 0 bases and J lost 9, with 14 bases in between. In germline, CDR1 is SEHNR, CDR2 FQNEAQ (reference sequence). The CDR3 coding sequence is TGTGCCAGCAGCTTAGCCGCTATAAGACTGAAAGCTTTCTTT. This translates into CASSLAAIRLKAFF.

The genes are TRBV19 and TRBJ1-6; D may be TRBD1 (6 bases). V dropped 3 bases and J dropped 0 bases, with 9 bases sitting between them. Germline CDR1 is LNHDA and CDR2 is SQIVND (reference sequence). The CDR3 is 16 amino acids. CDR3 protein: CASSITTGSYNSPLHF. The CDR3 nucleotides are TGTGCCAGTAGTATCACGACAGGCTCCTATAATTCACCCCTCCACTTT.

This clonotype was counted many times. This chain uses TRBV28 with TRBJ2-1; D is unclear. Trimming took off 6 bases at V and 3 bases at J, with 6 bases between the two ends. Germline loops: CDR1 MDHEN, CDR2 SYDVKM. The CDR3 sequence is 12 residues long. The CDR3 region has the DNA TGTGCCAGCAGCGTAAGCTACAATGAGCAGTTCTTC. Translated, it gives CASSVSYNEQFF.